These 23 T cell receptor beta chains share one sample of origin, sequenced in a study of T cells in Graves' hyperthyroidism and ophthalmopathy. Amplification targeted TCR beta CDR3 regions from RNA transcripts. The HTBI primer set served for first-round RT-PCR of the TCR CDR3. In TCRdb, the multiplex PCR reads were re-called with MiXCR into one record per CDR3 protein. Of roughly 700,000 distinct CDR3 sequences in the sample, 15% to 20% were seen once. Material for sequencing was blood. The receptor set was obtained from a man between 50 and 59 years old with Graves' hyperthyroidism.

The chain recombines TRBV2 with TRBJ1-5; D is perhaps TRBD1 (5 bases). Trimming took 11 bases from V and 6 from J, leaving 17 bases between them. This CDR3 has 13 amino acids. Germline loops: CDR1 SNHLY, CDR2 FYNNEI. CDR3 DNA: TGTGCCGCCCTAGGACAAGAAGGTCAGCCCCAGCATTTT. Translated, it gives CAALGQEGQPQHF.

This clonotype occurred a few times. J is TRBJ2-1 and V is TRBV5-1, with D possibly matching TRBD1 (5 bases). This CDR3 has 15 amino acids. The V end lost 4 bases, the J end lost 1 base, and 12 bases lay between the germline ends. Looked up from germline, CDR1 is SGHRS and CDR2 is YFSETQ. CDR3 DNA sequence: TGCGCCAGCAGCCCCAGACAGACATCCTACAATGAGCAGTTCTTC. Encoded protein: CASSPRQTSYNEQFF.

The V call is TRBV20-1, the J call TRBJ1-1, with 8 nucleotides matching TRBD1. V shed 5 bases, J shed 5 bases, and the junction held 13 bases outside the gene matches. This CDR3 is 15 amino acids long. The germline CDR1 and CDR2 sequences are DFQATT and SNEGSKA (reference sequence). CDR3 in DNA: TGCAGTGCTCTCATTTTCATCAGGACAGGGACTGAAGCTTTCTTT. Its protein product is CSALIFIRTGTEAFF.

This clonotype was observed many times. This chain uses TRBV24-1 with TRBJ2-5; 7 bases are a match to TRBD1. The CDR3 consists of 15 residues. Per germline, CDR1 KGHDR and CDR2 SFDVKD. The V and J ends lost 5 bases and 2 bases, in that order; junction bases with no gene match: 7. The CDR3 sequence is CATSGSDRAQETQYF. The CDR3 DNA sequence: TGTGCCACCAGTGGATCCGACAGGGCTCAAGAGACCCAGTACTTC.

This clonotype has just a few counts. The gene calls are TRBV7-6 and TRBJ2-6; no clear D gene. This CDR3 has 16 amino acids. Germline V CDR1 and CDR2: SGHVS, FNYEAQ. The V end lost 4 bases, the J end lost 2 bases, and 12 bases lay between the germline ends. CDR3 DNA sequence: TGTGCCAGCAGCTCCCACCAAAGGCCTGGGGCCAACGTCCTGACTTTC. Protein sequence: CASSSHQRPGANVLTF.

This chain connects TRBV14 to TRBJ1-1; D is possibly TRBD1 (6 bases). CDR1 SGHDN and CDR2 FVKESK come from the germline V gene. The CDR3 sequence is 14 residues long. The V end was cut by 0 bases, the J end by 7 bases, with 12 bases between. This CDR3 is CASSQDRGWDEAFF. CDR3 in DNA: TGTGCCAGCAGCCAAGACAGGGGATGGGATGAAGCTTTCTTT.

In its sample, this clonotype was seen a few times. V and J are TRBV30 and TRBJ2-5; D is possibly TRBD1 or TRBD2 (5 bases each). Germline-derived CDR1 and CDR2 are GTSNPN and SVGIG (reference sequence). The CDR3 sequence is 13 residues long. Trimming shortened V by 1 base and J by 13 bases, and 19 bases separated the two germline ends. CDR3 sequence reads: CAWSETGTRSAYF. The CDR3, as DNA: TGTGCCTGGAGTGAGACCGGGACCCGCTCGGCGTACTTC.

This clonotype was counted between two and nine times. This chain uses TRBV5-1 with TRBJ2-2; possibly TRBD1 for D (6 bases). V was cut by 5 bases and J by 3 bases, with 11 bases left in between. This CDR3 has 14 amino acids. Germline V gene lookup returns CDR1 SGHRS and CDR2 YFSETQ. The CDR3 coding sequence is TGCGCCAGCAGACCGGACAGACACACCGGGGAGCTGTTTTTT. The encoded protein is CASRPDRHTGELFF.

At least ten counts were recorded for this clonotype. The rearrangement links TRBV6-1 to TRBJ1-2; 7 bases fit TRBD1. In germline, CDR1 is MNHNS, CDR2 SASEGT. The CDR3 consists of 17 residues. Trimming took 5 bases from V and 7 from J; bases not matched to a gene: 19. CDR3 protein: CASSQHGGTARSVGYTF. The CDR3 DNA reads TGTGCCAGCAGTCAACATGGTGGGACAGCGCGGTCGGTTGGCTACACCTTC.

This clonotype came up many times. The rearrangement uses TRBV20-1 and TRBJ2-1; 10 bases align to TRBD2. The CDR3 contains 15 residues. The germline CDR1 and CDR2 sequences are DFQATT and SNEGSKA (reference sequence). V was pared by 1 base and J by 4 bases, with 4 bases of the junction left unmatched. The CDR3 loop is CSARVTSGIYNEQFF. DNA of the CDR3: TGCAGTGCTAGAGTAACTAGCGGGATATACAATGAGCAGTTCTTC.

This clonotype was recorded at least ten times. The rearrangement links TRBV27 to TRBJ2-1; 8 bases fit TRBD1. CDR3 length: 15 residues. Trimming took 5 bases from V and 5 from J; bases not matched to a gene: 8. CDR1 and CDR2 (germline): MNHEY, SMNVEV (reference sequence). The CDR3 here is CASSIGTGVNNEQFF. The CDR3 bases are TGTGCCAGCAGTATCGGGACAGGCGTCAACAATGAGCAGTTCTTC.

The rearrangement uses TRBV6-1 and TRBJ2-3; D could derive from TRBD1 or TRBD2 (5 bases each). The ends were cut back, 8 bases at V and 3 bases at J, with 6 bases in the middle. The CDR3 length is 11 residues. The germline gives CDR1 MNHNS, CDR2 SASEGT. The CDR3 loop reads CASGTTDTQYF. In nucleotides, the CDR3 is TGTGCCAGCGGGACGACAGATACGCAGTATTTT.

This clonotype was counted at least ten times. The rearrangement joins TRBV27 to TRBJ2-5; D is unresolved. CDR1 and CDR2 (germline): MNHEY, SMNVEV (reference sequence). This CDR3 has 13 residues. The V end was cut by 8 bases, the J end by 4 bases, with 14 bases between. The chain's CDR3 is CASSRLNGETQYF. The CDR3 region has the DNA TGTGCCAGCTCCCGCCTCAACGGAGAGACCCAGTACTTC.

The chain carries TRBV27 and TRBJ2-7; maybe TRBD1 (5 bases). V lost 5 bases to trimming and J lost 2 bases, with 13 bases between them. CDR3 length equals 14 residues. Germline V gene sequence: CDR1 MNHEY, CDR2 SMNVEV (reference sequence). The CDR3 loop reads CASSRGQYPYEQYF. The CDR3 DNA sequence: TGTGCCAGCAGTCGCGGACAATATCCCTACGAGCAGTACTTC.

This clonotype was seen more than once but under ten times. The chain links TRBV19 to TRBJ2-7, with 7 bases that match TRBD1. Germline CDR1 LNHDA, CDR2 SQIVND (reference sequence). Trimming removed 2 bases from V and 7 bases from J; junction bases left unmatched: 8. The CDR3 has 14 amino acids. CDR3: CASSINDRALEQYF. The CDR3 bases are TGTGCCAGTAGTATAAACGACAGGGCGCTAGAGCAGTACTTC.

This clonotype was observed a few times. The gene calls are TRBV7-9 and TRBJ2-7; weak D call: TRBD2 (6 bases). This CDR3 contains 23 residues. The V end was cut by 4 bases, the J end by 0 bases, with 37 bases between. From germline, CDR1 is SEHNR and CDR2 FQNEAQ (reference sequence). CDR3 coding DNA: TGTGCCAGCAGCTCGTACTGGGCAGCTTTTAACCCGCTAGCGCCGAAGAGCTCCTACGAGCAGTACTTC. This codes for CASSSYWAAFNPLAPKSSYEQYF.

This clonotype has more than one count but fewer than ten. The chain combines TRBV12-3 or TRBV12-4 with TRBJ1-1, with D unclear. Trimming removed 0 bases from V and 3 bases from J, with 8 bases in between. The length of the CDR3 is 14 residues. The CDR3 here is CASSLAGIDTEAFF. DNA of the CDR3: TGTGCCAGCAGTTTAGCGGGGATAGACACTGAAGCTTTCTTT.

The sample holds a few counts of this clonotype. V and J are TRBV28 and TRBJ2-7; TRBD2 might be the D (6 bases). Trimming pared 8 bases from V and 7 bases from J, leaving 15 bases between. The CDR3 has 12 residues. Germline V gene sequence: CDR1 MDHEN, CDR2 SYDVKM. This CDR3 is CASWFDRGEQYF. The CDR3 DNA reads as TGTGCCAGCTGGTTCGATCGGGGGGAGCAGTACTTC.

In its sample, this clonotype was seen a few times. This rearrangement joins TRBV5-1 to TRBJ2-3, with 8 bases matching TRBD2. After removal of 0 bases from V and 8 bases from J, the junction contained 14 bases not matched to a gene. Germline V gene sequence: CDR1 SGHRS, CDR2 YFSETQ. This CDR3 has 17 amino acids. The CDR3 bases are TGCGCCAGCAGCTTGGTCCCGCGGGAGGCCGAACAGGGTACGCAGTATTTT. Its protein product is CASSLVPREAEQGTQYF.

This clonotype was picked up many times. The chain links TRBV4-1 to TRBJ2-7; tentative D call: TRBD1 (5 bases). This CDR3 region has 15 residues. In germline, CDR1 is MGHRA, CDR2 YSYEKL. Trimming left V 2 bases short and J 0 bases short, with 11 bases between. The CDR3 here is CASSQSKQASYEQYF. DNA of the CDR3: TGCGCCAGCAGCCAATCGAAACAGGCCTCCTACGAGCAGTACTTC.

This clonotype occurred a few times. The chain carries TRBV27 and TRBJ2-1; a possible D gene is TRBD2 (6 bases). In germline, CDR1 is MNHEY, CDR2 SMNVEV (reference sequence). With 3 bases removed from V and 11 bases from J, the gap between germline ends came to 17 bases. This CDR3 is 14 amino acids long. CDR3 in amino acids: CASSFGTPINKQFF. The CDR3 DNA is TGTGCCAGCAGTTTCGGGACTCCCATTAATAAGCAGTTCTTC.

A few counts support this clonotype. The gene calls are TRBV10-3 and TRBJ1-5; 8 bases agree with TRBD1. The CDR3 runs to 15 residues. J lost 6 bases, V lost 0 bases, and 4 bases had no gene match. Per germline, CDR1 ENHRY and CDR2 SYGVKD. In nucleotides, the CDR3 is TGTGCCATCAGTGAGTCGGACAGGGAGAGTCAGCCCCAGCATTTT. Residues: CAISESDRESQPQHF.

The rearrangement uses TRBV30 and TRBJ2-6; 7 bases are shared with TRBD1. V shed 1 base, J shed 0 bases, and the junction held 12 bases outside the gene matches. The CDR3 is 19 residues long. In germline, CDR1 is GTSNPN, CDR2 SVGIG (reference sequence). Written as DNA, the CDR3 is TGTGCCTGGAGTGCGTGGGAAAACAGGGGTAGCTCTGGGGCCAACGTCCTGACTTTC. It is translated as CAWSAWENRGSSGANVLTF.